The present TCR beta chain was sequenced within a study of T-cell reconstitution after alpha-beta-depleted transplantation in children. It was with unique molecular identifiers that the TCRbeta library was prepared. TCRdb re-called the PCR reads with MiXCR, one entry per CDR3 protein. The sample includes about 510,000 distinct CDR3 sequences, roughly 10% of them seen just once. The CDR3 runs 13 residues. V lost 3 bases to trimming and J lost 5 bases; unmatched junction nucleotides: 1. Looked up from germline, CDR1 is SQVTM and CDR2 is ANQGSEA. This clonotype was seen many times. The chain uses TRBV29-1 and TRBJ2-4, with TRBD2 matching 10 bases. The receptor was isolated from a female patient between 2 and 15 years old who had a stem cell transplant for aplastic anemia, so the T cells may come from the graft donor. The material sequenced was PBMCs, mostly from graft donor cells, taken 180 days after TCRalphabeta/CD19-depleted stem cell transplant. Here the CDR3 reads CSVEGLAQNIQYF. The CDR3 DNA reads TGCAGCGTTGAGGGACTAGCGCAAAACATTCAGTACTTC.